Listed here are 32 T cell receptor beta chains from one sample, sequenced in a study of blood T cell repertoires in COVID-19. Data came from immunoSEQ multiplex PCR; TCRdb stores just in-frame clones and leaves some out. The sample includes 45,000 to 55,000 clones, around 91% of them seen just once. Sequencing input: peripheral blood. These receptor sequences come from a human donor in a cohort sampled during active COVID-19.

V usage is TRBV30 and J usage is TRBJ2-7; D is possibly TRBD1 (6 bases). Germline CDR1 GTSNPN, CDR2 SVGIG (reference sequence). The CDR3 loop spans 13 amino acids. V was shortened by 0 bases and J by 6 bases, with 12 bases between the two germline ends. The CDR3 DNA reads as TGTGCCTGGAGTGTTACAGGGATCAGCGAGCAGTACTTC. Encoded protein: CAWSVTGISEQYF.

The CDR3 sequence is CAWNRGNTEAFF. In DNA form, the CDR3 reads TGTGCCTGGAATCGGGGGAACACTGAAGCTTTCTTT. This chain joins TRBV30 and TRBJ1-1; unclear D gene. CDR1 and CDR2 (germline): GTSNPN, SVGIG (reference sequence). The V and J ends lost 4 bases and 1 base respectively, with 7 bases between them. The CDR3 runs 12 residues. The full variable domain, in which reference TRBV30 and TRBJ1-1 provide the parts outside the CDR3, is SQTIHQWPATLVQPVGSPLSLECTVEGTSNPNLYWYRQAAGRGLQLLFYSVGIGQISSEVPQNLSASRPQDRQFILSSKKLLLSDSGFYLCAWNRGNTEAFFGQGTRLTVV.

This clone was picked up one time. The chain uses TRBV7-2 and TRBJ2-1; 7 bases are shared with TRBD2. CDR1 SGHTA and CDR2 FQGNSA come from the germline V gene. The V segment lost 1 base and the J segment 4 bases; nucleotides outside the gene matches: 1. The length of the CDR3 is 14 residues. Written as DNA, the CDR3 is TGTGCCAGCAGCTTAGGCGGGAGTTACAATGAGCAGTTCTTC. The encoded protein is CASSLGGSYNEQFF.

The table lists this clone with a count of one. V is TRBV7-2 and J is TRBJ1-2; no reliable D call. Trimming cost V 2 bases and J 2 bases, with 9 bases left between them. This CDR3 has 14 residues. Germline V lookup: CDR1 SGHTA, CDR2 FQGNSA. The CDR3 bases are TGTGCCAGCAGCTTACTGGCAAGAAACTATGGCTACACCTTC. Translation gives CASSLLARNYGYTF.

V gene TRBV28 combines with J gene TRBJ2-7, with TRBD2 matching over 9 bases. The V segment lost 2 bases and the J segment 3 bases; nucleotides outside the gene matches: 8. Germline lookup yields CDR1 MDHEN and CDR2 SYDVKM. The CDR3 totals 16 residues. CDR3 nucleotides: TGTGCCAGCAGTTTAGTTTCTAGCGGGGCGTACTACGAGCAGTACTTC. This codes for CASSLVSSGAYYEQYF.

The chain has TRBV18 and TRBJ2-6; TRBD1 agrees at 10 bases. Per the germline V gene, CDR1 is KGHSH and CDR2 is LQKENI. This CDR3 has 17 residues. Trimming at V came to 6 bases and at J to 4 bases, leaving 9 bases not matched to a gene. CDR3 region: CASSQTGGSIGANVLTF. The CDR3 DNA sequence: TGTGCCAGCTCCCAGACAGGGGGCAGCATCGGGGCCAACGTCCTGACTTTC.

The V gene is TRBV28, the J gene TRBJ1-2; D is ambiguous. The CDR3 is 14 residues long. Germline V gives CDR1 MDHEN, CDR2 SYDVKM. Trimming pared 3 bases from V and 8 bases from J, leaving 16 bases between. DNA for the CDR3: TGTGCCAGCAGTTTTGTAGGAGATGAGGCCGGCTACACCTTC. This translates into CASSFVGDEAGYTF.

V gene TRBV5-1 combines with J gene TRBJ2-2; tentatively, D is TRBD2 (5 bases). The CDR3 length is 17 residues. Germline V lookup: CDR1 SGHRS, CDR2 YFSETQ. Trimming removed 0 bases from V and 1 base from J, with 13 bases in between. The CDR3 DNA is TGCGCCAGCAGCTTGGGGGGTGGACTCCTGAACACCGGGGAGCTGTTTTTT. Its protein is CASSLGGGLLNTGELFF.

The V call is TRBV9, the J call TRBJ2-5; 12 positions agree with TRBD2. The CDR3 spans 19 residues. CDR1 and CDR2 (germline): SGDLS, YYNGEE. With V trimmed by 4 bases and J by 3 bases, 16 bases remained unmatched. In DNA, the CDR3 is TGTGCCAGCAGCTCCCAAACCAGACTAGCGGGGGCCACAAAAGAGACCCAGTACTTC. Translating it yields CASSSQTRLAGATKETQYF. The whole variable domain, filled in from reference TRBV9 and TRBJ2-5, reads DSGVTQTPKHLITATGQRVTLRCSPRSGDLSVYWYQQSLDQGLQFLIQYYNGEERAKGNILERFSAQQFPDLHSELNLSSLELGDSALYFCASSSQTRLAGATKETQYFGPGTRLLVL.

The rearrangement uses TRBV29-1 and TRBJ2-7; a possible D gene is TRBD2 (6 bases). The CDR3 runs 10 residues. Germline lookup yields CDR1 SQVTM and CDR2 ANQGSEA. Trimming pared 4 bases from V and 6 bases from J, leaving 7 bases between. The CDR3 loop reads CSVGGGEQYF. CDR3 nucleotide sequence: TGCAGCGTTGGGGGAGGCGAGCAGTACTTC.

This clone was observed a handful of times. This sequence joins TRBV28 and TRBJ1-2; TRBD1 might be the D (5 bases). The V gene's germline CDR1 is MDHEN and CDR2 SYDVKM. V gave up 4 bases and J gave up 4 bases, with 7 bases separating them. CDR3 length equals 12 residues. CDR3 nucleotide sequence: TGTGCCAGCAGTTACGGGGGCTATGGCTACACCTTC. Translation: CASSYGGYGYTF.

This chain uses TRBV10-1 with TRBJ2-1, with TRBD1 matching 7 bases. J lost 3 bases, V lost 4 bases, and 9 bases had no gene match. Germline lookup yields CDR1 WNHNN and CDR2 SYGVQD (reference sequence). CDR3 length: 16 amino acids. The CDR3 DNA follows: TGCGCCAGCAGTGTTCGACCCGGGACAGTCTACAATGAGCAGTTCTTC. It is translated as CASSVRPGTVYNEQFF.

The chain carries TRBV4-1 and TRBJ2-1, with 9 bases that match TRBD1. The germline gives CDR1 MGHRA, CDR2 YSYEKL. Unmatched junction bases numbered 9, after V lost 5 bases and J lost 4 bases. The CDR3 loop spans 16 amino acids. CDR3 amino acids: CASSKIPGQGYNEQFF. DNA for the CDR3: TGCGCCAGCAGCAAAATTCCGGGACAGGGTTACAATGAGCAGTTCTTC.

This chain joins TRBV5-1 and TRBJ2-1, with a tentative D call TRBD2 (5 bases). V lost 1 base, J lost 5 bases, and 13 bases lay in between. The V gene's germline CDR1 is SGHRS and CDR2 YFSETQ. This CDR3 has 15 amino acids. In nucleotides, the CDR3 is TGCGCCAGCAGCTTGCCTAGCAGTGCCCACAATGAGCAGTTCTTC. Its protein is CASSLPSSAHNEQFF.

CDR3 residues: CASSPNSGRAGDTQYF. The CDR3 DNA sequence: TGTGCCAGCAGCCCCAATAGCGGGAGGGCCGGGGATACGCAGTATTTT. The chain recombines TRBV4-2 with TRBJ2-3, with TRBD2 identical over 11 bases. CDR3 length equals 16 residues. J gave up 6 bases and V 4 bases, and 9 bases lay outside the gene matches. Looked up from germline, CDR1 is LGHNA and CDR2 is YNFKEQ.

V usage is TRBV7-3 and J usage is TRBJ2-1; 14 bases align to TRBD2. The V and J ends lost 5 bases and 10 bases, in that order; junction bases with no gene match: 4. CDR1 and CDR2 from the germline V gene are SGHTA and FQGTGA. The CDR3 is 14 residues long. The CDR3 coding sequence is TGTGCCAGCAGCACGGGACTAGCGGGAGAGGAGCAGTTCTTC. Its translation: CASSTGLAGEEQFF.

This chain joins TRBV5-1 and TRBJ1-4; TRBD1 might be the D (6 bases). The length of the CDR3 is 14 residues. Germline V lookup: CDR1 SGHRS, CDR2 YFSETQ. With 4 bases removed from V and 4 bases from J, the gap between germline ends came to 11 bases. The CDR3 DNA sequence: TGCGCCAGCAGCCTAGGGACAAGTAATGAAAAACTGTTTTTT. Protein: CASSLGTSNEKLFF.

The genes are TRBV4-1 and TRBJ1-2; D is possibly TRBD1 (6 bases). CDR3 length: 14 residues. The V and J ends lost 4 bases and 5 bases respectively, with 14 bases between them. Germline V gene lookup returns CDR1 MGHRA and CDR2 YSYEKL. The DNA for the CDR3 is TGCGCCAGCAGCCCACGGACAGTCGTGTATGGCTACACCTTC. It is translated as CASSPRTVVYGYTF.

The rearrangement links TRBV7-8 to TRBJ2-5, with D perhaps TRBD2 (6 bases). V was clipped by 5 bases and J by 1 base, with 11 bases between them. CDR3 size: 14 residues. Per germline, CDR1 SGHVS and CDR2 FQNEAQ. CDR3 region: CASSPSGPQETQYF. Written as DNA, the CDR3 is TGTGCCAGCAGCCCCAGCGGGCCCCAAGAGACCCAGTACTTC. Using reference TRBV7-8 and TRBJ2-5 for the parts outside the CDR3, the full variable domain is GAGVSQSPRYKVAKRGQDVALRCDPISGHVSLFWYQQALGQGPEFLTYFQNEAQLDKSGLPSDRFFAERPEGSVSTLKIQRTQQEDSAVYLCASSPSGPQETQYFGPGTRLLVL.

The chain uses TRBV6-4 and TRBJ1-1; no firm D call. The CDR3 has 13 amino acids. The ends were cut back, 9 bases at V and 1 base at J, with 12 bases in the middle. Germline-derived CDR1 and CDR2 are MRHNA and SNTAGT. The CDR3 region is CASAKEGNTEAFF. The CDR3 coding sequence is TGTGCCAGTGCCAAAGAGGGGAACACTGAAGCTTTCTTT.

J is TRBJ2-1 and V is TRBV5-4, with a weak D call TRBD2 (6 bases). The CDR3 runs 15 residues. Trimming cost V 3 bases and J 6 bases, with 16 bases left between them. CDR1 is SGHNT and CDR2 is YYREEE in the germline V gene (reference sequence). This chain's CDR3 is CASSSPSDPGNEQFF. The DNA of the CDR3 is TGTGCCAGCAGCTCGCCTAGCGATCCCGGCAATGAGCAGTTCTTC.

The chain has TRBV3-1 (or the pseudogene TRBV3-2) and TRBJ1-2, with 10 positions matching TRBD1. The ends lost 4 bases at V and 6 bases at J; junction bases unmatched: 5. This CDR3 spans 14 amino acids. Looked up from germline, CDR1 is LGHDT and CDR2 is YNNKEL (reference sequence). CDR3 sequence reads: CASSLGQGINGYTF. CDR3 nucleotides: TGTGCCAGCAGCCTGGGACAGGGGATAAATGGCTACACCTTC.

The rearrangement uses TRBV3-1 (or the pseudogene TRBV3-2) and TRBJ2-3; D perhaps matches TRBD2 (5 bases). The CDR3 length is 13 residues. Trimming pared 4 bases from V and 4 bases from J, leaving 9 bases between. Looked up from germline, CDR1 is LGHDT and CDR2 is YNNKEL (reference sequence). This CDR3 is CASSRVSADTQYF. CDR3 bases: TGTGCCAGCAGCCGGGTTAGCGCAGATACGCAGTATTTT.

The J gene is TRBJ2-1, the V gene TRBV3-1 (or the pseudogene TRBV3-2); TRBD2 might be the D (6 bases). The V gene lost 3 bases and the J gene lost 0 bases, with 15 bases spanning the gap. Germline CDR1 reads LGHDT; CDR2 reads YNNKEL (reference sequence). This CDR3 is built from 17 residues. CDR3 DNA: TGTGCCAGCAGCCAGTTTCCGGACGGGAGCTCCTACAATGAGCAGTTCTTC. It translates to CASSQFPDGSSYNEQFF.

This clone appeared once. This sequence joins TRBV5-8 and TRBJ1-6; the match to TRBD1 covers 7 bases. The J segment lost 11 bases and the V segment lost 5 bases, leaving 13 bases of the junction unmatched. Per the germline V gene, CDR1 is SGHTS and CDR2 is YDEGEE. This CDR3 region has 15 residues. In DNA form, the CDR3 reads TGTGCCAGCAGGCCCAGGGGGAAAGATGGGGCACCCCTCCACTTT. Protein: CASRPRGKDGAPLHF.

This CDR3 reads CASSPGTPSNYGYTF. For the CDR3, the DNA is TGTGCCAGCTCACCAGGCACGCCCTCTAACTATGGCTACACCTTC. The J gene is TRBJ1-2, the V gene TRBV18, with D unresolved. V lost 2 bases and J lost 0, with 10 bases in between. CDR1 and CDR2 from the germline V gene are KGHSH and LQKENI. This CDR3 comprises 15 residues.

The chain employs TRBV7-2 and TRBJ2-7; 9 nucleotides align to TRBD2. Looked up from germline, CDR1 is SGHTA and CDR2 is FQGNSA. The V segment lost 1 base and the J segment 6 bases; nucleotides outside the gene matches: 7. The CDR3 loop spans 15 amino acids. CDR3 loop: CASSLGPSGRFEQYF. The CDR3 nucleotides are TGTGCCAGCAGCTTAGGGCCCAGCGGGAGGTTCGAGCAGTACTTC. Full variable domain (rest looked up from reference TRBV7-2 and TRBJ2-7): GAGVSQSPSNKVTEKGKDVELRCDPISGHTALYWYRQSLGQGLEFLIYFQGNSAPDKSGLPSDRFSAERTGGSVSTLTIQRTQQEDSAVYLCASSLGPSGRFEQYFGPGTRLTVT.

The V gene is TRBV3-1 (or the pseudogene TRBV3-2), the J gene TRBJ2-2; TRBD2 matches at 8 bases. With 0 bases clipped from V and 3 bases from J, the junction kept 6 bases outside the gene matches. This CDR3 has 17 residues. Per germline, CDR1 LGHDT and CDR2 YNNKEL (reference sequence). CDR3 coding DNA: TGTGCCAGCAGCCAAGATTGGGTAGCGGGGTACACCGGGGAGCTGTTTTTT. Translation gives CASSQDWVAGYTGELFF.

The V gene is TRBV11-2, the J gene TRBJ1-2; perhaps TRBD1 as D (6 bases). V was pared by 1 base and J by 7 bases, with 19 bases between. The CDR3 covers 16 residues. In germline, CDR1 is SGHAT, CDR2 FQNNGV. The CDR3 DNA sequence: TGTGCCAGCAGCTTAGTTCGGGACAACTTGAGGACTGGCTACACCTTC. As protein: CASSLVRDNLRTGYTF.

This chain joins TRBV27 and TRBJ1-5; TRBD1 matches at 7 bases. Germline V CDR1 and CDR2: MNHEY, SMNVEV (reference sequence). The CDR3 totals 19 residues. V gave up 4 bases and J gave up 5 bases; unmatched junction bases: 20. The CDR3 protein is CASSSGFELLQGRHQPQHF. CDR3 in DNA: TGTGCCAGCAGTTCTGGATTCGAATTGCTACAGGGGAGGCATCAGCCCCAGCATTTT.

The chain employs TRBV18 and TRBJ2-2, with a tentative D call TRBD1 (5 bases). Germline V gene data show CDR1 as KGHSH and CDR2 as LQKENI. This CDR3 region has 16 residues. Trimming took off 4 bases at V and 2 bases at J, with 14 bases between the two ends. CDR3 residues: CASSLFGRANTGELFF. The CDR3 coding sequence is TGTGCCAGCTCACTATTCGGCAGGGCAAACACCGGGGAGCTGTTTTTT.

The chain carries TRBV30 and TRBJ2-5, with 11 bases fitting TRBD2. The CDR3 covers 15 residues. Trimming at V came to 2 bases and at J to 5 bases, leaving 7 bases not matched to a gene. Looked up from germline, CDR1 is GTSNPN and CDR2 is SVGIG (reference sequence). The CDR3 is CAWSPGSGRGETQYF. Here the CDR3 DNA reads TGTGCCTGGAGTCCCGGTAGCGGGAGGGGGGAGACCCAGTACTTC.